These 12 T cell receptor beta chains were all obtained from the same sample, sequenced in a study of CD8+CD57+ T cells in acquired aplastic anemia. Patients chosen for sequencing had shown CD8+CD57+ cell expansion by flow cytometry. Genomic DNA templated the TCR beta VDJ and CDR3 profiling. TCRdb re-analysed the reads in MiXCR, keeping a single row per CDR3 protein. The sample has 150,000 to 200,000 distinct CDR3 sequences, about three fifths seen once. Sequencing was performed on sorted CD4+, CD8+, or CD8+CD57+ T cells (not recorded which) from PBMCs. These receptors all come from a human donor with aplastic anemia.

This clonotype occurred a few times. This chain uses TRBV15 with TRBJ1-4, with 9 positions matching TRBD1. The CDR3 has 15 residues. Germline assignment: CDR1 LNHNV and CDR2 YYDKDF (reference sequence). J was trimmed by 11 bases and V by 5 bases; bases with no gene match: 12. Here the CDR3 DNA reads TGTGCCACCAGCCCCCAGGGACAGGGAGTGAGGAAACTGTTTTTT. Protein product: CATSPQGQGVRKLFF.

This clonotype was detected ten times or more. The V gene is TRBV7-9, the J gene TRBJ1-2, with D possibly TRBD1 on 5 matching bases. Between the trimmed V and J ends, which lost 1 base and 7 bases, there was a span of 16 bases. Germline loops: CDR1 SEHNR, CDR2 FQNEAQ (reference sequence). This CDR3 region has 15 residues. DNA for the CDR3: TGTGCCAGCAGCTTAGTGTTAGGGGCCCGCAGTGGCTACACCTTC. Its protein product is CASSLVLGARSGYTF.

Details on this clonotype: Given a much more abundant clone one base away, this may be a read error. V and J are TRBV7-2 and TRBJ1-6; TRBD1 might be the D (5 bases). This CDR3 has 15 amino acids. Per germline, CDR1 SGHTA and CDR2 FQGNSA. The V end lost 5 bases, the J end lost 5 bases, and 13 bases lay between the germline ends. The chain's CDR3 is CASSQGRGDNSPLHF. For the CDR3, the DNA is TGTGCCAGCAGCCAAGGACGGGGGGATAATTCACCCCTCCACTTT.

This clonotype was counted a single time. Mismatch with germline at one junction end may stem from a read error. CDR3 coding DNA: TGCAGTGCTAGCTCCCAGGGGGGTGAAGAACTGTTTTTT. This sequence encodes CSASSQGGEELFF. The chain employs TRBV20-1 and TRBJ1-4; the match to TRBD1 covers 7 bases. This CDR3 contains 13 residues. CDR1 DFQATT and CDR2 SNEGSKA come from the germline V gene (reference sequence).

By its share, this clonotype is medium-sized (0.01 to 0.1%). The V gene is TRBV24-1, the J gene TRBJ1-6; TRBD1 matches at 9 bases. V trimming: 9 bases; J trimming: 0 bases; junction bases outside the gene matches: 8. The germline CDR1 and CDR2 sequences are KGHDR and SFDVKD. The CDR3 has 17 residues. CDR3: CATADRGTSSYNSPLHF. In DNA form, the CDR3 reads TGTGCCACCGCTGACAGGGGGACGAGCTCCTATAATTCACCCCTCCACTTT.

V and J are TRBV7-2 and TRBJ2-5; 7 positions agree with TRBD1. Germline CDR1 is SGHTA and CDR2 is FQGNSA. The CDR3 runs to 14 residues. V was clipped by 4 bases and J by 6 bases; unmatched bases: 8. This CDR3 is CASSSRQGGKTQYF. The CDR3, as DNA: TGTGCCAGCAGCTCAAGACAGGGTGGGAAGACCCAGTACTTC.

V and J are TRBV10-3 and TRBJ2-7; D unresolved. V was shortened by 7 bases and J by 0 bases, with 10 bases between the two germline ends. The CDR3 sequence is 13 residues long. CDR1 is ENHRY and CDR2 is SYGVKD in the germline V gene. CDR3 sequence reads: CAITGGSSYEQYF. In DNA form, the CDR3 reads TGTGCCATCACGGGCGGAAGCTCCTACGAGCAGTACTTC.

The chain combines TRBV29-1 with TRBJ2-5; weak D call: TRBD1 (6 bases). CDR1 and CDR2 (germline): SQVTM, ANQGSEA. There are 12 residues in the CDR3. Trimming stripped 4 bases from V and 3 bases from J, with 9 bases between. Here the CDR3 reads CSVVRQEETQYF. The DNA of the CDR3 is TGCAGCGTTGTCCGACAGGAAGAGACCCAGTACTTC.

For the CDR3, the DNA is TGTGCCAGCACCCGAACAGGGATGAACACTGAAGCTTTCTTT. As protein: CASTRTGMNTEAFF. The chain joins TRBV14 to TRBJ1-1; maybe TRBD1 (6 bases). The CDR3 contains 14 residues. The germline V gene has CDR1 SGHDN and CDR2 FVKESK. Trimming shortened V by 7 bases and J by 0 bases, and 12 bases separated the two germline ends.

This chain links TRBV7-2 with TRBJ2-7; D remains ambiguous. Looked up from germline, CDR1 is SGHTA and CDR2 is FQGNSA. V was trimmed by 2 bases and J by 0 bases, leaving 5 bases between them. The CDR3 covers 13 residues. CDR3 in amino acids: CASSLQVSYEQYF. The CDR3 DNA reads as TGTGCCAGCAGCTTACAGGTCTCCTACGAGCAGTACTTC.

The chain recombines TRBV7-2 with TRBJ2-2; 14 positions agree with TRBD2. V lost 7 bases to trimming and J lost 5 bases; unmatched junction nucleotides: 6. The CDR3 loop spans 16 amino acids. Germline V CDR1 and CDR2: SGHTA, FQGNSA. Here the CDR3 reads CASKTSGGARTGELFF. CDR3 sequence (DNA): TGTGCCAGCAAGACTAGCGGGGGGGCCCGGACCGGGGAGCTGTTTTTT. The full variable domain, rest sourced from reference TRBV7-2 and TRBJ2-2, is GAGVSQSPSNKVTEKGKDVELRCDPISGHTALYWYRQSLGQGLEFLIYFQGNSAPDKSGLPSDRFSAERTGGSVSTLTIQRTQQEDSAVYLCASKTSGGARTGELFFGEGSRLTVL.

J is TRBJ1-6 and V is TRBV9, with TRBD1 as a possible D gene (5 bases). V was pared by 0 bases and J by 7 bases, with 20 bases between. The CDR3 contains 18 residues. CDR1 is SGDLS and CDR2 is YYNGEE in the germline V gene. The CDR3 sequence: CASSVAVWGGAGNSPLHF. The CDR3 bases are TGTGCCAGCAGCGTAGCGGTATGGGGAGGGGCTGGGAATTCACCCCTCCACTTT.